The 3 T cell receptor beta chains listed next were all sequenced from one sample in a study of T cells after posttransplantation cyclophosphamide. TCRdb keeps only in-frame clones here, not all; method: immunoSEQ multiplex PCR. Of approximately 17,000 clones detected, more than 60% appear once; the ten largest clones hold under 35%. Busulfan-fludarabine conditioning, marrow transplant, and cyclophosphamide on days +3 and +4 were administered. The source material was CD8+ T cells sorted from PBMCs, sampled 1,800 to 2,000 days after a stem cell transplant with posttransplant cyclophosphamide. All receptors derive from a female patient between 40 and 50 years old who received an allogeneic stem cell transplant from a related donor, was CMV-positive, and had no GVHD. Some T cells here may be from the graft donor.

This sequence joins TRBV4-3 and TRBJ1-2; D remains ambiguous. V was clipped by 2 bases and J by 1 base, with 8 bases between them. The germline V gene has CDR1 LGHNA and CDR2 YSLEER. The CDR3 has 14 amino acids. CDR3 region: CASSQNTGNYGYTF. The DNA for the CDR3 is TGCGCCAGCAGCCAAAACACGGGTAACTATGGCTACACCTTC.

This clone is medium-sized by share. This chain joins TRBV4-2 and TRBJ1-2; the D is unclear. The CDR3 covers 15 residues. Trimming cost V 0 bases and J 2 bases, with 10 bases left between them. Germline assignment: CDR1 LGHNA and CDR2 YNFKEQ. This chain's CDR3 is CASSQDKGGNYGYTF. The CDR3 nucleotides read TGTGCCAGCAGCCAAGATAAGGGAGGCAACTATGGCTACACCTTC.

This chain links TRBV4-1 with TRBJ2-7, with D possibly matching TRBD1 (5 bases). This CDR3 has 14 amino acids. In germline, CDR1 is MGHRA, CDR2 YSYEKL. The V end lost 3 bases, the J end lost 1 base, and 10 bases lay between the germline ends. The CDR3 DNA reads TGCGCCAGCAGCCACGCAACAGGTTCCTACGAGCAGTACTTC. This encodes CASSHATGSYEQYF.